What follows are 8 T cell receptor beta chains derived from one specimen sequenced in a study of T-cell reconstitution after alpha-beta-depleted transplantation in children. Unique molecular identifiers were incorporated during preparation of the TCRbeta library. From the PCR reads, TCRdb called clonotypes with MiXCR, one entry per CDR3 protein. Of about 600,000 distinct CDR3 sequences listed, more than 9% are singletons. This material consisted of PBMCs from the stem cell graft donor, taken from the stem cell graft. The receptors shown here come from a human donor who donated a stem cell graft to a child with acute myeloid leukemia.

This clonotype was observed at least ten times. J is TRBJ2-1 and V is TRBV5-1; D possibly corresponds to TRBD2 (5 bases). The CDR3 is 16 amino acids. The germline CDR1 and CDR2 sequences are SGHRS and YFSETQ. V was cut by 5 bases and J by 4 bases, with 19 bases left in between. The DNA of the CDR3 is TGCGCCAGCAGAGAGGACTGGGTGACTGGTTACAATGAGCAGTTCTTC. It yields the protein CASREDWVTGYNEQFF.

V and J are TRBV28 and TRBJ1-1; a weak D match, TRBD1 (6 bases). The CDR3 is 14 amino acids. The V end was cut by 3 bases, the J end by 0 bases, with 8 bases between. Germline CDR1 reads MDHEN; CDR2 reads SYDVKM. The CDR3: CASSLWTVNTEAFF. The DNA for the CDR3 is TGTGCCAGCAGTTTGTGGACAGTGAACACTGAAGCTTTCTTT.

This clonotype was counted between two and nine times. This sequence joins TRBV29-1 and TRBJ2-7, with D perhaps matching TRBD1 (5 bases). V was shortened by 6 bases and J by 5 bases, with 11 bases between the two germline ends. The CDR3 is 11 residues long. Per germline, CDR1 SQVTM and CDR2 ANQGSEA. The CDR3 DNA sequence: TGCAGCGTGGCGCAGGGCAACGAGCAGTACTTC. Its protein product is CSVAQGNEQYF.

This clonotype was counted ten times or more. Relative to the germline gene, one junction end is altered; a read error may explain this. This chain links TRBV7-2 with TRBJ2-3, with TRBD1 matching 7 bases. The CDR3 is made up of 13 amino acids. Germline CDR1 reads SGHTA; CDR2 reads FQGNSA. Here the CDR3 reads CASSWNRDRYVPF. The DNA of the CDR3 is TGTGCCAGCAGCTGGAACCGGGACAGATATGTGCCATTT.

This chain uses TRBV9 with TRBJ2-7, with 15 nucleotides matching TRBD2. CDR3 length equals 18 residues. Trimming at V came to 2 bases and at J to 5 bases, leaving 11 bases not matched to a gene. CDR1 is SGDLS and CDR2 is YYNGEE in the germline V gene. The CDR3 sequence: CASSVSAGTSGRRNEQYF. In DNA form, the CDR3 reads TGTGCCAGCAGCGTGTCCGCGGGGACTAGCGGGAGGAGGAACGAGCAGTACTTC.

A few counts support this clonotype. The V and J genes are TRBV11-3 and TRBJ1-1; D is undetermined. Trimming removed 5 bases at V and 2 bases at J, with 6 bases between. This CDR3 spans 12 amino acids. CDR1 SGHNT and CDR2 YENEEA come from the germline V gene. CDR3 amino acids: CASSNGNTEAFF. CDR3 in DNA: TGTGCCAGCAGCAACGGCAACACTGAAGCTTTCTTT.

The chain couples TRBV20-1 to TRBJ2-1; 9 bases fit TRBD2. V shed 5 bases, J shed 8 bases, and the junction held 13 bases outside the gene matches. Germline V gene lookup returns CDR1 DFQATT and CDR2 SNEGSKA (reference sequence). The CDR3 runs to 15 residues. CDR3 in amino acids: CSAGPLAGGLDEQFF. CDR3 nucleotides: TGCAGTGCTGGTCCCCTGGCGGGAGGGTTGGATGAGCAGTTCTTC.

The chain has TRBV29-1 and TRBJ2-2; D not resolved. CDR1 is SQVTM and CDR2 is ANQGSEA in the germline V gene. This CDR3 has 14 residues. V lost 4 bases, J lost 1 base, and 10 bases lay in between. The CDR3 protein is CSVVLHLNTGELFF. The CDR3 coding sequence is TGCAGCGTTGTGCTACACTTGAACACCGGGGAGCTGTTTTTT.